This T cell receptor (beta chain) was profiled in a study of Graves' ophthalmopathy and Graves' hyperthyroidism. Overall study results and limits: Appearing in blood as well were most expanded thyroid clonotypes above 0.001 frequency. Its predictions of ophthalmopathy progression gave the model 55% to 71% sensitivity and roughly 72% specificity.

This clonotype was detected many times. Its target is not known. The authors amplified TCR beta CDR3 regions, and they did so from RNA transcripts for repertoire sequencing. In the first round, RT-PCR was carried out with HTBI primers, and a multiplex PCR formed the second round. TCRdb passed the multiplex PCR reads through MiXCR, listing each CDR3 protein once. This sample has about 400,000 distinct CDR3 sequences, with approximately 20% found just once. The CDR3 covers 15 residues. The germline V and J ends were trimmed by 2 bases and 0 bases, with 11 bases remaining between them. From germline, CDR1 is SGHAT and CDR2 FQNNGV. All donors with ophthalmopathy were recorded as having moderate-to-severe activity, CAS ≥3, NOSPECS ≥4 and a duration under 3 months. Clinicians diagnosed using symptoms, serum thyroxine, TRAb, thyroid ultrasound and orbital computed tomography.

V is TRBV11-2 and J is TRBJ2-7; D is undetermined. Sequencing was performed on peripheral blood. This clonotype originated in a woman under 30 with Graves' ophthalmopathy. Here the CDR3 DNA reads TGTGCCAGCAGCTTAAGTCGTACAGCCTCCTACGAGCAGTACTTC. Residues: CASSLSRTASYEQYF.